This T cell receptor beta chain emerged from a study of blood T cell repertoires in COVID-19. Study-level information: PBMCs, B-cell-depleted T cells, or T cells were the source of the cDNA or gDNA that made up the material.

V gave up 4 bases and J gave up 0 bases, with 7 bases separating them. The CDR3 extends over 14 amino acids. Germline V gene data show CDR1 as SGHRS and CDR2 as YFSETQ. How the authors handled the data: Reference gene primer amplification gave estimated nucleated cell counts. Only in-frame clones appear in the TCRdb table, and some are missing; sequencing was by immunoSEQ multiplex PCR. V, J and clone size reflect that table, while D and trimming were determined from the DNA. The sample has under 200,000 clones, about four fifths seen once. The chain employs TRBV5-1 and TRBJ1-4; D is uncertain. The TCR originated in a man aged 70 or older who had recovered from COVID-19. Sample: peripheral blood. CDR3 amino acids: CASSPRATNEKLFF. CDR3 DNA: TGCGCCAGCAGCCCTCGGGCAACTAATGAAAAACTGTTTTTT.